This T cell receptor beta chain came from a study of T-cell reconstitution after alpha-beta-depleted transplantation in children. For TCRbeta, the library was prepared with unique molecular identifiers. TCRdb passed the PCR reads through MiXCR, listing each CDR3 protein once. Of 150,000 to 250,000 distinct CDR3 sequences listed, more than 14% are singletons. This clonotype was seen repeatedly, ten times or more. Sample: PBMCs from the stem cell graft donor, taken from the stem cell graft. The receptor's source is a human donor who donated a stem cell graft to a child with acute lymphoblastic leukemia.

The DNA of the CDR3 is TGTGCCAGCCATCCTGACGGCTACGAGCAGTACTTC. Its protein is CASHPDGYEQYF. This chain connects TRBV18 to TRBJ2-7; D unclear. CDR1 and CDR2 from the germline V gene are KGHSH and LQKENI. The CDR3 sequence is 12 residues long. V lost 8 bases and J 3 bases, leaving 11 bases between the germline ends. Full variable domain (remainder filled in from reference TRBV18 and TRBJ2-7): NAGVMQNPRHLVRRRGQEARLRCSPMKGHSHVYWYRQLPEEGLKFMVYLQKENIIDESGMPKERFSAEFPKEGPSILRIQQVVRGDSAAYFCASHPDGYEQYFGPGTRLTVT.